These 28 T cell receptor beta chains were all obtained from the same sample, sequenced in a study of cytomegalovirus exposure and HLA in healthy donors. PCR primers comprised 60 Vbeta and 13 Jbeta primers. TCRdb's copy holds only in-frame clones and misses some; the assay was immunoSEQ multiplex PCR. Here the sample spans 170,000 or so clones, roughly 73% being singletons. Material: PBMCs. The receptors shown here come from a woman aged 25 to 45 in good health and CMV-seronegative.

The V call is TRBV4-2, the J call TRBJ1-4; D call uncertain. Germline V gives CDR1 LGHNA, CDR2 YNFKEQ. V dropped 6 bases and J dropped 6 bases, with 8 bases sitting between them. The length of the CDR3 is 12 residues. CDR3 region: CASSNHYEKLFF. Written as DNA, the CDR3 is TGTGCCAGCAGTAACCACTATGAAAAACTGTTTTTT.

This rearrangement joins TRBV13 to TRBJ2-3; D might be TRBD2 (6 bases). This CDR3 has 14 residues. The V gene's germline CDR1 is PRHDT and CDR2 FYEKMQ (reference sequence). V was shortened by 2 bases and J by 0 bases, with 6 bases between the two germline ends. CDR3 residues: CASSLRGSTDTQYF. CDR3 DNA sequence: TGTGCCAGCAGCTTACGGGGGAGCACAGATACGCAGTATTTT.

V usage is TRBV30 and J usage is TRBJ2-5; maybe TRBD1 (6 bases). The J call may be wrong; the DNA end is better matched by TRBJ2-7. The length of the CDR3 is 15 residues. Germline loops: CDR1 GTSNPN, CDR2 SVGIG (reference sequence). CDR3 residues: CAWRHPGTSSYEQYF. CDR3 nucleotides: TGTGCCTGGCGACACCCCGGGACAAGTTCCTACGAGCAGTACTTC.

The CDR3 loop reads CASSMTGWTDTQYF. The CDR3 DNA reads as TGTGCCAGTAGTATGACAGGGTGGACAGATACGCAGTATTTT. This chain joins TRBV19 and TRBJ2-3, with 7 bases aligning to TRBD1. Trimming at V came to 3 bases and at J to 3 bases, leaving 3 bases not matched to a gene. The length of the CDR3 is 14 residues. Germline CDR1 and CDR2: LNHDA and SQIVND (reference sequence).

The chain links TRBV2 to TRBJ2-3; 9 positions agree with TRBD1. Per germline, CDR1 SNHLY and CDR2 FYNNEI. Trimming removed 7 bases from V and 4 bases from J; junction bases left unmatched: 9. This CDR3 comprises 15 residues. The CDR3 loop is CASTAQGQGPDTQYF. Here the CDR3 DNA reads TGTGCCAGCACCGCCCAGGGACAGGGCCCAGATACGCAGTATTTT.

This rearrangement joins TRBV5-1 to TRBJ2-3; tentative D call: TRBD1 (5 bases). Per the germline V gene, CDR1 is SGHRS and CDR2 is YFSETQ. Trimming left V 0 bases short and J 1 base short, with 15 bases between. CDR3 size: 17 residues. CDR3 loop: CASSLAGSRAGTDTQYF. In DNA form, the CDR3 reads TGCGCCAGCAGCTTGGCTGGTAGCAGGGCTGGCACAGATACGCAGTATTTT.

The chain employs TRBV14 and TRBJ2-7; D remains unclear. The V and J ends lost 4 bases and 3 bases respectively, with 7 bases between them. Germline CDR1 SGHDN, CDR2 FVKESK. This CDR3 has 12 amino acids. CDR3 sequence: CASSPAHYEQYF. CDR3 in DNA: TGTGCCAGCAGCCCAGCGCACTACGAGCAGTACTTC. Full variable domain (rest looked up from reference TRBV14 and TRBJ2-7): EAGVTQFPSHSVIEKGQTVTLRCDPISGHDNLYWYRRVMGKEIKFLLHFVKESKQDESGMPNNRFLAERTGGTYSTLKVQPAELEDSGVYFCASSPAHYEQYFGPGTRLTVT.

V is TRBV19 and J is TRBJ1-1; D remains unclear. The V and J ends lost 11 bases and 0 bases respectively, with 13 bases between them. Germline CDR1 is LNHDA and CDR2 is SQIVND (reference sequence). The CDR3 totals 13 residues. The CDR3 sequence: CASMEILNTEAFF. The CDR3 coding sequence is TGTGCCTCAATGGAGATTTTGAACACTGAAGCTTTCTTT.

The chain employs TRBV6-6 and TRBJ2-2, with D hard to call. This CDR3 comprises 15 residues. CDR1 and CDR2 (germline): MNHNY, SVGAGI (reference sequence). V was shortened by 10 bases and J by 0 bases, with 15 bases between the two germline ends. CDR3 sequence: CATKPSLANTGELFF. For the CDR3, the DNA is TGTGCCACCAAACCCTCACTCGCGAACACCGGGGAGCTGTTTTTT.

The chain is built from TRBV6-6 and TRBJ1-2; 11 nucleotides align to TRBD1. The junction had 4 bases not matched to a gene; V was cut back by 4 bases and J by 3 bases. CDR1 MNHNY and CDR2 SVGAGI come from the germline V gene (reference sequence). This CDR3 has 15 amino acids. The CDR3 reads CASSSRDRGDYGYTF. CDR3 DNA sequence: TGTGCCAGCAGTTCAAGGGACAGGGGGGACTATGGCTACACCTTC.

About this clone itself: Germline is not matched at one junction end, which may reflect a read error. V and J are TRBV7-9 and TRBJ1-6; D is undetermined. This CDR3 contains 16 residues. Per the germline V gene, CDR1 is SEHNR and CDR2 is FQNEAQ (reference sequence). The CDR3 reads CSSSPYRVSYNSPLHF. The CDR3 DNA reads TGTTCCAGCAGCCCCTACAGAGTCTCCTATAATTCACCCCTCCACTTT.

The chain employs TRBV6-1 and TRBJ2-1; a weak D match, TRBD2 (6 bases). Deletions cut 2 bases from V and 9 bases from J, with 20 bases between. From germline, CDR1 is MNHNS and CDR2 SASEGT. The CDR3 has 16 amino acids. For the CDR3, the DNA is TGTGCCAGCAGTGAAACCGGGACTCGTATGGGGGGTGAGCAGTTCTTC. The encoded protein is CASSETGTRMGGEQFF.

The chain couples TRBV2 to TRBJ2-5; TRBD2 aligns across 8 bases. V gave up 9 bases and J gave up 1 base; unmatched junction bases: 19. This CDR3 contains 18 residues. From germline, CDR1 is SNHLY and CDR2 FYNNEI. DNA of the CDR3: TGTGCCAGTTCGGGGTCCAGCGGGGGCCATTTATCCCAAGAGACCCAGTACTTC. This translates into CASSGSSGGHLSQETQYF.

There are a few counts of this clone. The V call is TRBV5-1, the J call TRBJ1-1; the D gene is possibly TRBD1 (5 bases). V shed 0 bases and J shed 3 bases, with 12 bases lying between them. The V gene's germline CDR1 is SGHRS and CDR2 YFSETQ. The CDR3 extends over 15 amino acids. CDR3 in DNA: TGCGCCAGCAGCTTGGATTGGGGCTGGGACACTGAAGCTTTCTTT. Encoded protein: CASSLDWGWDTEAFF.

A note on this clone: Its ends do not fully match the called genes, so a read error is possible. The chain couples TRBV7-7 to TRBJ2-1, with no clear D. Germline V CDR1 and CDR2: SSHAT, FNYEAQ (reference sequence). The CDR3 totals 15 residues. DNA for the CDR3: TGTGCTAGCAGCCCATTCTTGAGCTCCTACAATGAGCAGTTCTTC. Its protein is CASSPFLSSYNEQFF.

This chain uses TRBV11-1 with TRBJ2-7; 12 positions match TRBD1. Germline V gene sequence: CDR1 SGHAT, CDR2 FQDESV (reference sequence). CDR3 length: 15 amino acids. V trimming: 4 bases; J trimming: 6 bases; junction bases outside the gene matches: 7. The CDR3 region has the DNA TGTGCCAGCAGCTCCCCCGGGACAGGGGGCGTCGAGCAGTACTTC. Translating it yields CASSSPGTGGVEQYF.

V and J are TRBV29-1 and TRBJ2-1, with D possibly being TRBD1 (6 bases). V shed 6 bases and J shed 5 bases, with 8 bases lying between them. CDR3 length: 11 residues. Per germline, CDR1 SQVTM and CDR2 ANQGSEA. This CDR3 reads CSVDRNNEQFF. CDR3 nucleotide sequence: TGCAGCGTGGACAGAAACAATGAGCAGTTCTTC.

This clone has just one count. The chain couples TRBV6-6 to TRBJ2-7, with 10 nucleotides matching TRBD1. Trimming cost V 5 bases and J 5 bases; bases outside gene matches: 9. This CDR3 spans 15 amino acids. Germline V gene data show CDR1 as MNHNY and CDR2 as SVGAGI (reference sequence). The DNA of the CDR3 is TGTGCCAGCAGTACCCGACAGGGGGCTGTTGACGAGCAGTACTTC. Translation: CASSTRQGAVDEQYF.

CDR3 loop: CASSLDRGRGAFF. CDR3 sequence (DNA): TGTGCCAGCAGCTTGGACAGGGGGCGCGGAGCTTTCTTT. The chain has TRBV5-6 and TRBJ1-1; 9 bases agree with TRBD1. The CDR3 is 13 residues long. Per germline, CDR1 SGHDT and CDR2 YYEEEE. The V and J ends lost 0 bases and 10 bases, in that order; junction bases with no gene match: 4.

This chain uses TRBV6-1 with TRBJ1-1; possible D gene TRBD1, 5 bases. This CDR3 is 14 amino acids long. The V end was cut by 7 bases, the J end by 0 bases, with 12 bases between. Germline V gene data show CDR1 as MNHNS and CDR2 as SASEGT. Here the CDR3 reads CASTLEGMNTEAFF. CDR3 in DNA: TGTGCCAGCACCCTGGAGGGGATGAACACTGAAGCTTTCTTT.

CDR3 in DNA: TGCGCCAGCAGCTCGGGACAGAACCTCCACGAGCAGTACTTC. Translation gives CASSSGQNLHEQYF. This chain connects TRBV5-1 to TRBJ2-7; 7 bases are a match to TRBD1. V trimming: 3 bases; J trimming: 5 bases; junction bases outside the gene matches: 8. CDR1 is SGHRS and CDR2 is YFSETQ in the germline V gene. The CDR3 consists of 14 residues.

The chain joins TRBV2 to TRBJ2-1, with D hard to call. V was clipped by 8 bases and J by 14 bases, with 16 bases between them. CDR1 is SNHLY and CDR2 is FYNNEI in the germline V gene. The CDR3 contains 11 residues. The CDR3 sequence is CASSPGAFEFF. CDR3 DNA sequence: TGTGCCAGCTCCCCCGGTGCGTTCGAGTTCTTC. Variable domain in full (rest from reference TRBV2 and TRBJ2-1): EPEVTQTPSHQVTQMGQEVILRCVPISNHLYFYWYRQILGQKVEFLVSFYNNEISEKSEIFDDQFSVERPDGSNFTLKIRSTKLEDSAMYFCASSPGAFEFFGPGTRLTVL.

The CDR3 nucleotides read TGTGCCAGCAGTTTTAGCTCTGGAAACACCATATATTTT. It specifies CASSFSSGNTIYF. The genes are TRBV27 and TRBJ1-3, with no clear D. There are 13 residues in the CDR3. Trimming cost V 3 bases and J 0 bases, with 3 bases left between them. Germline V CDR1 and CDR2: MNHEY, SMNVEV (reference sequence).

V is TRBV4-2 and J is TRBJ1-5, with TRBD1 identical over 8 bases. This CDR3 is built from 17 residues. Trimming cost V 11 bases and J 0 bases; bases outside gene matches: 15. Per germline, CDR1 LGHNA and CDR2 YNFKEQ. CDR3 sequence reads: CAAAGRTGIHSNQPQHF. The CDR3 DNA sequence: TGTGCCGCCGCCGGTAGGACAGGGATACATAGCAATCAGCCCCAGCATTTT.

The chain couples TRBV15 to TRBJ2-3; TRBD2 aligns across 10 bases. Losses at the gene ends were 5 bases for V and 2 bases for J; bases not matched to a gene: 13. CDR1 and CDR2 (germline): LNHNV, YYDKDF (reference sequence). This CDR3 has 18 amino acids. The CDR3 sequence: CATSVGALAGAFTDTQYF. CDR3 sequence (DNA): TGTGCCACCAGCGTGGGGGCTCTAGCGGGGGCCTTCACAGATACGCAGTATTTT.

V and J are TRBV7-7 and TRBJ2-5, with 10 bases lining up with TRBD1. Germline trimming cut 5 bases from V and 7 bases from J; bases unmatched to any gene: 10. CDR1 and CDR2 (germline): SSHAT, FNYEAQ (reference sequence). The CDR3 runs 15 residues. In nucleotides, the CDR3 is TGTGCCAGCAGCCCTATGACAGGGGGCAAGGGGACCCAGTACTTC. Residues: CASSPMTGGKGTQYF.

The chain recombines TRBV5-6 with TRBJ1-4, with TRBD1 matching 11 bases. Germline V gene lookup returns CDR1 SGHDT and CDR2 YYEEEE. V was pared by 4 bases and J by 7 bases, with 3 bases of the junction left unmatched. This CDR3 is 14 amino acids long. CDR3 sequence (DNA): TGTGCCAGCAGCGGACAGGGGGCGATTGAAAAACTGTTTTTT. Its translation: CASSGQGAIEKLFF.

The rearrangement joins TRBV28 to TRBJ2-7; 7 nucleotides agree with TRBD1. CDR1 is MDHEN and CDR2 is SYDVKM in the germline V gene. The junction had 18 bases not matched to a gene; V was cut back by 7 bases and J by 3 bases. The CDR3 runs 17 residues. The CDR3 here is CASTSDRERFIVYEQYF. CDR3 bases: TGTGCCAGCACTTCTGACAGGGAAAGGTTTATCGTCTACGAGCAGTACTTC.